The 20 T cell receptor beta chains below come from one sample, sequenced in a study of cytotoxic CD8 clonotypes in ibrutinib-treated CLL. Produced via immunoSEQ multiplex PCR; TCRdb's table is partial and in-frame only. The data show hundreds of thousands of clones, around four fifths seen once. The sample here was PBMCs, taken before ibrutinib treatment. The origin of the receptors is a human donor with chronic lymphocytic leukemia.

This chain connects TRBV2 to TRBJ2-5; D ambiguous. CDR1 is SNHLY, CDR2 FYNNEI, per germline. This CDR3 comprises 11 residues. Trimming removed 7 bases from V and 2 bases from J, with 5 bases in between. The chain's CDR3 is CASTFQETQYF. CDR3 DNA sequence: TGTGCCAGCACGTTTCAAGAGACCCAGTACTTC.

This clone was detected only once. The rearrangement joins TRBV5-1 to TRBJ2-3; a weak D match, TRBD1 (6 bases). This CDR3 is built from 13 residues. The germline V and J ends were trimmed by 3 bases and 3 bases, with 8 bases remaining between them. Germline values: CDR1 SGHRS, CDR2 YFSETQ. CDR3 nucleotides: TGCGCCAGCAGCTCCCAGGGGACAGATACGCAGTATTTT. Amino acids: CASSSQGTDTQYF.

The chain has TRBV7-8 and TRBJ2-6, with 8 bases identical to TRBD2. After removal of 2 bases from V and 2 bases from J, the junction contained 8 bases not matched to a gene. This CDR3 has 18 residues. Germline V gene sequence: CDR1 SGHVS, CDR2 FQNEAQ. The CDR3 sequence: CASSLLAGGGTGANVLTF. CDR3 nucleotide sequence: TGTGCCAGCAGCTTATTGGCGGGGGGCGGCACTGGGGCCAACGTCCTGACTTTC.

V and J are TRBV7-6 and TRBJ2-7, with 8 bases aligning to TRBD2. The germline CDR1 and CDR2 sequences are SGHVS and FNYEAQ. The V segment lost 6 bases and the J segment 5 bases; nucleotides outside the gene matches: 6. The CDR3 contains 13 residues. The CDR3 DNA sequence: TGTGCCAGCAGTCCCGGGACTAGTGACGAGCAGTACTTC. It is translated as CASSPGTSDEQYF.

J is TRBJ2-7 and V is TRBV4-2, with 11 nucleotides matching TRBD2. V dropped 1 base and J dropped 3; count of bases not matched to a gene: 5. This CDR3 contains 16 residues. Germline CDR1 and CDR2: LGHNA and YNFKEQ. CDR3 DNA sequence: TGTGCCAGCAGCCAAGGAACTAGCGGGAGTGGCTACGAGCAGTACTTC. Amino acid sequence: CASSQGTSGSGYEQYF.

This clone was observed a single time. This sequence joins TRBV7-6 and TRBJ2-2, with D perhaps being TRBD1 or TRBD2 (5 bases each). Germline V gene sequence: CDR1 SGHVS, CDR2 FNYEAQ. The CDR3 has 16 amino acids. The V gene lost 3 bases and the J gene lost 7 bases, with 18 bases spanning the gap. CDR3 coding DNA: TGTGCCAGCAGCTTGGGAGAAGACAGATCTCACGGGGAGCTGTTTTTT. Translation gives CASSLGEDRSHGELFF. Complete variable domain (other parts from reference TRBV7-6 and TRBJ2-2): GAGVSQSPRYKVTKRGQDVALRCDPISGHVSLYWYRQALGQGPEFLTYFNYEAQQDKSGLPNDRFSAERPEGSISTLTIQRTEQRDSAMYRCASSLGEDRSHGELFFGEGSRLTVL.

The J gene is TRBJ2-1, the V gene TRBV19; 8 bases are shared with TRBD2. Germline V gives CDR1 LNHDA, CDR2 SQIVND (reference sequence). Losses at the gene ends were 5 bases for V and 3 bases for J; bases not matched to a gene: 6. The length of the CDR3 is 15 residues. The CDR3 here is CASSLSSGYYNEQFF. The CDR3 nucleotides are TGTGCCAGTAGTTTGTCTAGCGGGTACTACAATGAGCAGTTCTTC.

The chain uses TRBV5-1 and TRBJ2-7, with D maybe TRBD1 (6 bases). V lost 7 bases and J lost 3, with 11 bases in between. CDR1 is SGHRS and CDR2 is YFSETQ in the germline V gene. The length of the CDR3 is 12 residues. CDR3 loop: CASADSFYEQYF. As DNA, the CDR3 is TGCGCCAGCGCGGACAGCTTCTACGAGCAGTACTTC.

This clone was seen only a few times. V usage is TRBV6-1 and J usage is TRBJ1-2; perhaps TRBD1 as D (5 bases). This CDR3 spans 13 amino acids. The V gene lost 6 bases and the J gene lost 10 bases, with 18 bases spanning the gap. Per germline, CDR1 MNHNS and CDR2 SASEGT. The CDR3 DNA follows: TGTGCCAGCAGGATTGGGGACTTTGGGGCCTACACCTTC. This sequence encodes CASRIGDFGAYTF.

This chain links TRBV28 with TRBJ2-3; tentatively, D is TRBD1 or TRBD2 (5 bases each). Germline CDR1 reads MDHEN; CDR2 reads SYDVKM. This CDR3 is built from 15 residues. Trimming cost V 3 bases and J 3 bases, with 13 bases left between them. The CDR3 protein is CASSFGARLTDTQYF. DNA for the CDR3: TGTGCCAGCAGTTTCGGGGCACGTTTGACAGATACGCAGTATTTT.

The V gene is TRBV28, the J gene TRBJ2-7, with D perhaps TRBD2 (5 bases). The germline V gene encodes CDR1 MDHEN and CDR2 SYDVKM. The V end lost 7 bases, the J end lost 6 bases, and 25 bases lay between the germline ends. The CDR3 is 16 residues long. CDR3 region: CASMAESTTRKGEQYF. The CDR3 coding sequence is TGTGCCAGCATGGCAGAAAGTACTACTAGAAAAGGCGAGCAGTACTTC. Using reference TRBV28 and TRBJ2-7 for the parts outside the CDR3, the full variable domain is DVKVTQSSRYLVKRTGEKVFLECVQDMDHENMFWYRQDPGLGLRLIYFSYDVKMKEKGDIPEGYSVSREKKERFSLILESASTNQTSMYLCASMAESTTRKGEQYFGPGTRLTVT.

This clone was observed a handful of times. V is TRBV19 and J is TRBJ2-7; 12 bases agree with TRBD1. Germline V gene data show CDR1 as LNHDA and CDR2 as SQIVND (reference sequence). V gave up 9 bases and J gave up 2 bases; unmatched junction bases: 2. This CDR3 spans 13 amino acids. CDR3 in amino acids: CASGTGGTYEQYF. In DNA form, the CDR3 reads TGTGCCAGCGGGACAGGGGGCACCTACGAGCAGTACTTC.

The rearrangement links TRBV18 to TRBJ2-7; no reliable D call. The germline gives CDR1 KGHSH, CDR2 LQKENI. The length of the CDR3 is 14 residues. V lost 2 bases to trimming and J lost 2 bases, with 10 bases between them. In nucleotides, the CDR3 is TGTGCCAGCTCACCAACGGCGGAAACCTACGAGCAGTACTTC. As protein: CASSPTAETYEQYF. Full variable domain (missing parts from reference TRBV18 and TRBJ2-7): NAGVMQNPRHLVRRRGQEARLRCSPMKGHSHVYWYRQLPEEGLKFMVYLQKENIIDESGMPKERFSAEFPKEGPSILRIQQVVRGDSAAYFCASSPTAETYEQYFGPGTRLTVT.

This rearrangement joins TRBV18 to TRBJ2-6, with D unresolved. Trimming took off 0 bases at V and 1 base at J, with 4 bases between the two ends. The CDR3 sequence is 15 residues long. From germline, CDR1 is KGHSH and CDR2 LQKENI. This chain's CDR3 is CASSPPSSGANVLTF. The CDR3 coding sequence is TGTGCCAGCTCACCACCGAGTTCTGGGGCCAACGTCCTGACTTTC. The complete variable domain, with remaining parts taken from reference TRBV18 and TRBJ2-6, reads NAGVMQNPRHLVRRRGQEARLRCSPMKGHSHVYWYRQLPEEGLKFMVYLQKENIIDESGMPKERFSAEFPKEGPSILRIQQVVRGDSAAYFCASSPPSSGANVLTFGAGSRLTVL.

The chain carries TRBV19 and TRBJ1-2; 8 bases align to TRBD1. V trimming: 9 bases; J trimming: 2 bases; junction bases outside the gene matches: 11. Germline CDR1 LNHDA, CDR2 SQIVND (reference sequence). The length of the CDR3 is 15 residues. The CDR3 DNA follows: TGTGCCAGCGCAACCGGGACAGGAGCAAACTATGGCTACACCTTC. It is translated as CASATGTGANYGYTF.

The chain employs TRBV6-4 and TRBJ1-5; D possibly corresponds to TRBD1 (6 bases). Germline-derived CDR1 and CDR2 are MRHNA and SNTAGT. The CDR3 is 13 residues long. Trimming removed 9 bases at V and 5 bases at J, with 14 bases between. The chain's CDR3 is CAREGVLYQPQHF. The CDR3 DNA sequence: TGTGCCAGGGAGGGGGTACTATATCAGCCCCAGCATTTT.

The rearrangement uses TRBV30 and TRBJ2-3, with 9 bases matching TRBD2. Germline CDR1 GTSNPN, CDR2 SVGIG (reference sequence). This CDR3 has 16 residues. V shed 1 base, J shed 3 bases, and the junction held 8 bases outside the gene matches. The CDR3: CAWSALWREGTDTQYF. The CDR3 DNA is TGTGCCTGGAGTGCCCTATGGCGGGAGGGTACAGATACGCAGTATTTT.

This chain joins TRBV2 and TRBJ1-4; the match to TRBD1 covers 7 bases. This CDR3 comprises 15 residues. Germline V gene lookup returns CDR1 SNHLY and CDR2 FYNNEI. V shed 8 bases, J shed 0 bases, and the junction held 6 bases outside the gene matches. CDR3 sequence (DNA): TGTGCCAGCGCTGAGGGGGCCGCAACTAATGAAAAACTGTTTTTT. It is translated as CASAEGAATNEKLFF.

The V and J genes are TRBV7-8 and TRBJ2-7; 9 bases agree with TRBD2. Germline V gene lookup returns CDR1 SGHVS and CDR2 FQNEAQ. Trimming cost V 8 bases and J 1 base; bases outside gene matches: 9. The CDR3 is made up of 15 amino acids. CDR3 bases: TGTGCCAGCGCTGTTTCAGCGGGAGGATCCTACGAGCAGTACTTC. Protein: CASAVSAGGSYEQYF. Drawing the rest from reference TRBV7-8 and TRBJ2-7, the complete variable domain is GAGVSQSPRYKVAKRGQDVALRCDPISGHVSLFWYQQALGQGPEFLTYFQNEAQLDKSGLPSDRFFAERPEGSVSTLKIQRTQQEDSAVYLCASAVSAGGSYEQYFGPGTRLTVT.

The chain carries TRBV29-1 and TRBJ2-7; D gene unclear. The CDR3 is made up of 13 amino acids. The germline gives CDR1 SQVTM, CDR2 ANQGSEA. Trimming removed 4 bases at V and 1 base at J, with 11 bases between. Here the CDR3 reads CSVVGVLSYEQYF. The CDR3 DNA reads as TGCAGCGTTGTTGGCGTCCTTTCCTACGAGCAGTACTTC.